The rows below give T cell receptor beta chains drawn from one sample of a study of T cell repertoires in cytomegalovirus infection. TCRdb processed the reads anew with MiXCR; each CDR3 protein has one entry. This table has about 400,000 distinct CDR3 sequences, 18% appearing once. The sequenced sample consisted of PBMCs. The receptors originated from a human donor in good health (CMV status not recorded). Some clones in this sample may be carry-over from other donors' samples. CDR3s include the opening cysteine and the closing phenylalanine or tryptophan.

V gene	J gene	CDR3 protein
TRBV29-1	TRBJ2-7	CSVEESYEQYF
TRBV6-1	TRBJ2-7	CASHRGTSGYEQYF
TRBV2	TRBJ1-4	CASSVVEKLFF
TRBV5-6	TRBJ1-1	CASSLYDRHTEAFF
TRBV4-1	TRBJ1-4	CASSQPVDGGMRTNEKLFF
TRBV28	TRBJ1-2	CASSDRGRDGYTF
TRBV25-1	TRBJ1-3	CASSAYSGNTIYF
TRBV11-3	TRBJ2-2	CASSQGAGELFF
TRBV7-2	TRBJ2-7	CASSSARYEQYF
TRBV29-1	TRBJ2-3	CSVVPTGTDTQYF
TRBV6-6	TRBJ2-3	CASIMTSGRPDTQYF
TRBV11-2	TRBJ2-1	CASSLTGGTYNEQFF
TRBV28	TRBJ1-2	CASSAGTGGGHGYTF
TRBV12-3/TRBV12-4	TRBJ2-7	CASRGGTSGKGEQYF
TRBV20-1	TRBJ2-7	CSAGSRTGGRDEQYF
TRBV2	TRBJ2-1	CASSTLPPGANEQFF
TRBV7-8	TRBJ1-6	CASSLAGLYNSPLHF
TRBV20-1	TRBJ2-3	CSARGTSGRATDTQYF
TRBV4-1	TRBJ2-3	CASSFTSGTTDTQYF
TRBV7-2	TRBJ1-1	CASSLGLDRGTEAFF
TRBV7-8	TRBJ2-6	CASSLWGLAISGANVLTF
TRBV7-7	TRBJ2-5	CASSFRDRGVETQYF
TRBV4-3	TRBJ2-3	CASSREWTDTQYF
TRBV7-6	TRBJ2-3	CASSRWGGTQYF
TRBV2	TRBJ2-3	CASSERRSSTDTQYF
TRBV7-9	TRBJ1-5	CASSLSVGLDQPQHF
TRBV7-2	TRBJ2-7	CASSGQVNYEQYF
TRBV7-2	TRBJ2-7	CASSPGAFYEQYF
TRBV4-1	TRBJ2-4	CASSNPGGPLAKNIQYF
TRBV3-1	TRBJ1-5	CASSRGVLGVQPQHF
TRBV4-1	TRBJ2-1	CASSQAGGGTGSSYNEQFF
TRBV6-1	TRBJ1-5	CASSEGRWRTPNQPQHF
TRBV12-5	TRBJ2-7	CASGFGATLGQYF
TRBV7-9	TRBJ2-1	CASRLGGGSFDEQFF
TRBV7-2	TRBJ1-1	CASSLGRILNTEAFF
TRBV19	TRBJ1-5	CASSRDRRINQPQHF
TRBV11-3	TRBJ2-1	CASSQGRHEQFF
TRBV7-2	TRBJ1-2	CATTLGGQTTYGYTF
TRBV7-6	TRBJ2-7	CASTPDVVAYEQYF
TRBV27	TRBJ2-4	CASSQDTKNIQYF
TRBV7-9	TRBJ1-6	CASSLVMTTYNSPLHF
TRBV3-1	TRBJ1-4	CASSQDPIDIAGEKLFF